The 7 T cell receptor beta chains given below trace back to one sample, sequenced in a study of T-cell memory formation after mild COVID-19 (dated by TCRdb to the early 2020s). Library construction relied on 5' RACE. TCRdb shows the sequencer as Illumina NovaSeq 6000. The public reads were reprocessed in TCRdb via fastp at Q25 and MiXCR, keeping in-frame beta chains. Identical CDR3 proteins give one entry, which carries the most common genes and DNA. The sample profile shows 300,000 to 400,000 distinct CDR3 sequences; around 30% of them were found once. The ten largest clones capture about 13% of the sample. Input material: PBMCs or a T cell subset sorted from them (not recorded which). The receptors were gathered from an adult woman who had mild COVID-19 (a few samples of this study predate the infection). The sample titles of this study are shuffled in the database, so cell type and time point are left out; the donor was told from shared clones.

The table lists this clonotype with a few counts. The genes are TRBV28 and TRBJ1-1, with unresolved D. The V gene's germline CDR1 is MDHEN and CDR2 SYDVKM. Trimming left V 6 bases short and J 3 bases short, with 14 bases between. This CDR3 has 14 amino acids. CDR3 region: CASRGAGPYTEAFF. The CDR3, as DNA: TGTGCCAGCAGAGGAGCCGGGCCCTACACTGAAGCTTTCTTT.

DNA for the CDR3: TGCGCCAGCAGCTTCAGAGGGGCTGACACTGAAGCTTTCTTT. Translation: CASSFRGADTEAFF. The chain carries TRBV5-1 and TRBJ1-1; the D gene is possibly TRBD1 (5 bases). The CDR3 has 14 amino acids. Trimming took off 2 bases at V and 3 bases at J, with 11 bases between the two ends. Germline V CDR1 and CDR2: SGHRS, YFSETQ.

This rearrangement joins TRBV29-1 to TRBJ1-2, with D perhaps TRBD1 (5 bases). The germline V gene has CDR1 SQVTM and CDR2 ANQGSEA. The CDR3 is made up of 15 amino acids. V was trimmed by 7 bases and J by 0 bases, leaving 18 bases between them. The CDR3 protein is CSADYRIRANYGYTF. Here the CDR3 DNA reads TGCAGCGCCGATTACAGGATTCGGGCTAACTATGGCTACACCTTC.

The rearrangement uses TRBV24-1 and TRBJ2-1; tentatively, D is TRBD1 (6 bases). CDR3 length equals 15 residues. CDR1 and CDR2 (germline): KGHDR, SFDVKD. The ends were cut back, 7 bases at V and 4 bases at J, with 16 bases in the middle. CDR3 amino acids: CATSSGTSNYNEQFF. CDR3 coding DNA: TGTGCCACCAGCTCCGGGACATCTAATTACAATGAGCAGTTCTTC.

V usage is TRBV29-1 and J usage is TRBJ2-3; 7 nucleotides align to TRBD1. The CDR3 contains 16 residues. V dropped 4 bases and J dropped 0; count of bases not matched to a gene: 10. In germline, CDR1 is SQVTM, CDR2 ANQGSEA. The chain's CDR3 is CSVVGDRETSTDTQYF. CDR3 coding DNA: TGCAGCGTTGTGGGTGACAGGGAAACTAGCACAGATACGCAGTATTTT.

This clonotype came up a few times. This chain connects TRBV4-2 to TRBJ2-1; a weak D match, TRBD2 (6 bases). This CDR3 has 17 amino acids. V was shortened by 0 bases and J by 5 bases, with 17 bases between the two germline ends. Germline assignment: CDR1 LGHNA and CDR2 YNFKEQ. DNA of the CDR3: TGTGCCAGCAGCCAAGATAACGGAGGGCCCATTAACAATGAGCAGTTCTTC. Encoded protein: CASSQDNGGPINNEQFF.

The J gene is TRBJ2-3, the V gene TRBV15; a weak D match, TRBD1 (5 bases). There are 16 residues in the CDR3. Germline-derived CDR1 and CDR2 are LNHNV and YYDKDF (reference sequence). The V end lost 0 bases, the J end lost 2 bases, and 12 bases lay between the germline ends. CDR3 sequence (DNA): TGTGCCACCAGCAGAGATCGTTGGACACCCACAGATACGCAGTATTTT. It yields the protein CATSRDRWTPTDTQYF.